This is a list of T cell receptor beta chains from one sample in a study of post-analysis software for immune sequencing data. MiXCR was run by TCRdb on the PCR reads, yielding one entry per CDR3 protein. The sample has hundreds of thousands of distinct CDR3 sequences, more than 50% seen once. Source material: blood. The receptor source for this set is a girl aged 2 to 9 with multiple sclerosis. CDR3s include the opening cysteine and the closing phenylalanine or tryptophan. Fields, in order: D gene, V gene, J gene, clone size, CDR3 DNA, CDR3 protein. The D gene is left open where the match is weak. The size field is filled for only some rows; it gives once, few, many or a size class.

.	TRBV7-8	TRBJ2-5	.	TGTGCCAGCAGCTTAACCGGTGTGTCGTGGGCCCTGAAAGAGACCCAGTACTTC	CASSLTGVSWALKETQYF
TRBD2	TRBV5-1	TRBJ2-7	.	TGCGCCAGCAGCTTGTTTACTAGCGGGAGTTACGAGCAGTACTTC	CASSLFTSGSYEQYF
TRBD2	TRBV6-6	TRBJ2-3	.	TGTGCCAGCAGTTACTCTCAGCGGGGAGGGCCAGATACGCAGTATTTT	CASSYSQRGGPDTQYF
.	TRBV5-1	TRBJ2-7	.	TGCGCCAGCAGCTTGGAGTATGGGTCTAACTACGAGCAGTACTTC	CASSLEYGSNYEQYF
.	TRBV20-1	TRBJ1-1	.	TGCAGTGCTAGACCACCGGGACAGAACACTGAAGCTTTCTTT	CSARPPGQNTEAFF
.	TRBV6-2/TRBV6-3	TRBJ2-7	.	TGTGCCAGCAGTTACCCAATTAGGACAGTCTTCATCTCCTACGAGCAGTACTTC	CASSYPIRTVFISYEQYF
.	TRBV3-1	TRBJ2-4	.	TGTGCCAGCAGCCAGGCAGGCTCCCTAGCCAAAAACATTCAGTACTTC	CASSQAGSLAKNIQYF
.	TRBV10-3	TRBJ2-3	few	TGTGCCATCAGGTACAGCGATGCAGATACGCAGTATTTT	CAIRYSDADTQYF
TRBD2	TRBV27	TRBJ2-7	.	TGTGCCAGCAGTTCCTTGACTAGCGCTTACGAGCAGTACTTC	CASSSLTSAYEQYF
.	TRBV20-1	TRBJ2-7	.	TGCAGTGCTAGAGATAAAAACGAGCAGTACTTC	CSARDKNEQYF
.	TRBV5-1	TRBJ2-4	once	TGCGCCAGCAGCCCCGCACAGGGCGGAAACATTCAGTACTTC	CASSPAQGGNIQYF
TRBD2	TRBV10-3	TRBJ2-1	.	TGTGCCATCAGTGAGTGGGGGGCGGCTAGCGGGAGGCCTTCGAGCTCCTACAATGAGCAGTTCTTC	CAISEWGAASGRPSSSYNEQFF
.	TRBV28	TRBJ2-1	once	TGTGCCAGCAGTCTCCCCCTGGGCAAAACTAACAATGAGCAGTTCTTC	CASSLPLGKTNNEQFF
.	TRBV12-3/TRBV12-4	TRBJ1-4	.	TGTGCCAGCAGCCAAGGGCTAGAAAAACTGTTTTTT	CASSQGLEKLFF
TRBD2	TRBV13	TRBJ2-7	.	TGTGCCACGAGAAAGATAACTAGCGCGACCTACGAGCAGTACTTC	CATRKITSATYEQYF
.	TRBV29-1	TRBJ2-5	.	TGCAGCGTTGACGGGGCCCTGGGGGAGACCCAGTACTTC	CSVDGALGETQYF
.	TRBV12-3/TRBV12-4	TRBJ2-7	.	TGTGCCAGCAGCCCTGGGGGAGGCTTATCCTACGAGCAGTACTTC	CASSPGGGLSYEQYF
TRBD1	TRBV5-1	TRBJ2-7	.	TGCGCCAGCAGCTTGGAAACTTCGGGACAGAGGAGACGGGCCTACGAGCAGTACTTC	CASSLETSGQRRRAYEQYF
.	TRBV12-3/TRBV12-4	TRBJ2-5	.	TGTGCCAGCAGTTTTAGGGTAGGGGCAGAGACCCAGTACTTC	CASSFRVGAETQYF
.	TRBV12-5	TRBJ2-1	few	TGTGCTAGTGGTTCAGACGCCCACAATGAGCAGTTCTTC	CASGSDAHNEQFF
.	TRBV20-1	TRBJ2-3	.	TGCAGTGCTTCGGGACGGCCAACCACAGATACGCAGTATTTT	CSASGRPTTDTQYF
TRBD2	TRBV11-2	TRBJ2-2	once	TGTGCCAGCAGCACTCTAGCGGGGGCCGGGGAGCTGTTTTTT	CASSTLAGAGELFF
TRBD1	TRBV29-1	TRBJ1-1	.	TGCAGCGTTAGGACAGGGAGGACTGAAGCTTTCTTT	CSVRTGRTEAFF
.	TRBV7-2	TRBJ2-7	.	TGTGCCAGCAGCCAGGATAGCAACCGGGGCTACGAGCAGTACTTC	CASSQDSNRGYEQYF
TRBD2	TRBV15	TRBJ2-3	few	TGTGCCACCAGCACAACTAGCGGGAGTTACGATACGCAGTATTTT	CATSTTSGSYDTQYF